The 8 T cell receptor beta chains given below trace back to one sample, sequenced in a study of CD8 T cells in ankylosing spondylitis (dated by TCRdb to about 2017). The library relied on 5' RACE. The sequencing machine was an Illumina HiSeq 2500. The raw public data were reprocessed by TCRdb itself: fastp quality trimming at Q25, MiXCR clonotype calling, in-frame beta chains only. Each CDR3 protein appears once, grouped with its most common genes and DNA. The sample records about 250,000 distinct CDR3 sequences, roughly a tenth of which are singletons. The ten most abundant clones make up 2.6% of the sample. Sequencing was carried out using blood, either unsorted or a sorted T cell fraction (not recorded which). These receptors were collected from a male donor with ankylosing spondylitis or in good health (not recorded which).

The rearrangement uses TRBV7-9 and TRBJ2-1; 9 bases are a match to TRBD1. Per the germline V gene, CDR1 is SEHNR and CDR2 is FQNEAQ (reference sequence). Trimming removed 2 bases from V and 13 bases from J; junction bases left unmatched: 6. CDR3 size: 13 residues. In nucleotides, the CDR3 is TGTGCCAGCAGCTTATCTCCGGGACAGGGACAGTTCTTC. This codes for CASSLSPGQGQFF.

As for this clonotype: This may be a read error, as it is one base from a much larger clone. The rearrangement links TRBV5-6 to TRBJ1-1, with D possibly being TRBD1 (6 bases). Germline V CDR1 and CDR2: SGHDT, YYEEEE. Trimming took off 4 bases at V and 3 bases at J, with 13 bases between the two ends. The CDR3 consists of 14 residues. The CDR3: CASSPGDMYTEAFF. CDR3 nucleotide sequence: TGTGCCAGCAGCCCAGGGGACATGTACACTGAAGCTTTCTTT.

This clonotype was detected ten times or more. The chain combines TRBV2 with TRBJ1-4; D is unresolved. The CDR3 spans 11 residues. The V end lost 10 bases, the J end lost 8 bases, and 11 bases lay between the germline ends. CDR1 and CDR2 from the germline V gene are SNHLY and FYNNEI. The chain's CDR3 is CATGRGEKLFF. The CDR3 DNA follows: TGTGCCACTGGGCGAGGGGAAAAACTGTTTTTT.

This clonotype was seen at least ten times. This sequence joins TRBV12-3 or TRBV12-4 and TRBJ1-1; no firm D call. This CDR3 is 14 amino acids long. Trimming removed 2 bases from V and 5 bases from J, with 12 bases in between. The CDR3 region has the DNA TGTGCCAGCAGTTTAAAGTACCTCCGGACTGAAGCTTTCTTT. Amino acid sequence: CASSLKYLRTEAFF.

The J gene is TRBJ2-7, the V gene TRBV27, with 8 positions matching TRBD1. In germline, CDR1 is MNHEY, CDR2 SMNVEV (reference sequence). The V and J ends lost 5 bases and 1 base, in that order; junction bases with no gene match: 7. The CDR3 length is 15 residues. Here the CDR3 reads CASSPRTGMSYEQYF. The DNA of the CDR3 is TGTGCCAGCAGTCCGCGGACAGGGATGTCCTACGAGCAGTACTTC.

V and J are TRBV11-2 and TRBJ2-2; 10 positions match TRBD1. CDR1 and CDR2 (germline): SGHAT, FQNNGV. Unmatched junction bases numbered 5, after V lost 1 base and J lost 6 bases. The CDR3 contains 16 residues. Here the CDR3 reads CASSLVTGGVPGELFF. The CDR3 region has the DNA TGTGCCAGCAGCTTAGTGACAGGGGGCGTACCCGGGGAGCTGTTTTTT.

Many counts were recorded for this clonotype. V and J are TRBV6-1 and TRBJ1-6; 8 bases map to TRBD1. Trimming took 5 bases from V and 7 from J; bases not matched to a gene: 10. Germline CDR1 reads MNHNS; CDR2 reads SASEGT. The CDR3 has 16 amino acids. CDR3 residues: CASSKTRQGPNSPLHF. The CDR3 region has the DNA TGTGCCAGCAGTAAAACACGACAGGGGCCCAATTCACCCCTCCACTTT.

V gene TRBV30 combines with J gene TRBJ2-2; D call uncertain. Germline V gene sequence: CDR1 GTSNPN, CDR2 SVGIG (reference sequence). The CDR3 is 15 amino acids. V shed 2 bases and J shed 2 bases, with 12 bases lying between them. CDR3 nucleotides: TGTGCCTGGAGTCGACGCACTCCTAACACCGGGGAGCTGTTTTTT. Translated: CAWSRRTPNTGELFF.